The next 16 T cell receptor beta chains were all read from a single sample in a study of shared clonotypes between healthy human individuals. Clones were sequenced by immunoSEQ multiplex PCR, and TCRdb holds only the in-frame ones, with some missing. The top ten clones hold about 0.52% of a sample with 800,000 to 1,200,000 clones, more than 75% of them seen once. The sample consisted of memory CD4+ T cells from PBMCs. As for subset: CD45RA-negative fraction. The receptor source for this set is a man aged 18 to 30 in good health. Some clones in this sample may be carry-over from other donors' samples.

On this clone itself: Additional DNA sequences in this sample encode the identical CDR3. J is TRBJ1-2 and V is TRBV2; no reliable D call. This CDR3 spans 13 amino acids. The V gene's germline CDR1 is SNHLY and CDR2 FYNNEI. V lost 4 bases, J lost 5 bases, and 11 bases lay in between. The CDR3, as DNA: TGTGCCAGCAGTGTTGCAGGCCCTTATGGCTACACCTTC. Its protein product is CASSVAGPYGYTF. The complete variable domain, with remaining parts taken from reference TRBV2 and TRBJ1-2, reads EPEVTQTPSHQVTQMGQEVILRCVPISNHLYFYWYRQILGQKVEFLVSFYNNEISEKSEIFDDQFSVERPDGSNFTLKIRSTKLEDSAMYFCASSVAGPYGYTFGSGTRLTVV.

In this sample, this clone turned up many times. J is TRBJ1-4 and V is TRBV6-6; D perhaps matches TRBD1 (5 bases). V lost 6 bases, J lost 12 bases, and 14 bases lay in between. Germline V gives CDR1 MNHNY, CDR2 SVGAGI (reference sequence). The CDR3 spans 12 residues. The CDR3: CASSARQFELFF. The CDR3 DNA reads as TGTGCCAGCAGCGCCAGACAGTTTGAACTGTTTTTT.

The chain uses TRBV28 and TRBJ1-5; D unresolved. The CDR3 totals 15 residues. In germline, CDR1 is MDHEN, CDR2 SYDVKM. V gave up 8 bases and J gave up 0 bases, with 14 bases separating them. The DNA of the CDR3 is TGTGCCAGCCAAGGTAAACTCTATAGCAATCAGCCCCAGCATTTT. Residues: CASQGKLYSNQPQHF.

The J gene is TRBJ2-1, the V gene TRBV15; 7 positions agree with TRBD2. This CDR3 has 15 residues. CDR1 is LNHNV and CDR2 is YYDKDF in the germline V gene (reference sequence). The V and J ends lost 4 bases and 3 bases, in that order; junction bases with no gene match: 6. DNA of the CDR3: TGTGCCACCAGCAAGACTAGCTCGGGCTACAATGAGCAGTTCTTC. Translated, it gives CATSKTSSGYNEQFF.

CDR3 sequence (DNA): TGTGCCAGCAGTGAGCGGCAAGCGAACACTGAAGCTTTCTTT. Protein product: CASSERQANTEAFF. This rearrangement joins TRBV2 to TRBJ1-1; the D is unclear. Germline-derived CDR1 and CDR2 are SNHLY and FYNNEI. With 3 bases removed from V and 1 base from J, the gap between germline ends came to 9 bases. This CDR3 is 14 amino acids long.

This rearrangement joins TRBV28 to TRBJ2-3, with TRBD1 as a possible D gene (7 bases). The CDR3 contains 15 residues. The V gene's germline CDR1 is MDHEN and CDR2 SYDVKM. The V end was cut by 1 base, the J end by 6 bases, with 14 bases between. This chain's CDR3 is CASSLSARGVDTQYF. CDR3 nucleotides: TGTGCCAGCAGTTTATCTGCCAGGGGGGTGGATACGCAGTATTTT.

The gene calls are TRBV19 and TRBJ2-7; 8 bases are shared with TRBD1. Germline V gives CDR1 LNHDA, CDR2 SQIVND (reference sequence). The trim removed 5 bases at V and 7 bases at J, leaving 13 bases unmatched. This CDR3 has 15 amino acids. The CDR3 here is CASSGPGTGTREQYF. The CDR3 DNA sequence: TGTGCCAGTAGTGGGCCGGGGACAGGCACCCGGGAGCAGTACTTC.

This sequence joins TRBV11-3 and TRBJ2-3; tentatively, D is TRBD2 (6 bases). V lost 3 bases and J lost 5, with 6 bases in between. This CDR3 contains 12 residues. Germline V gene lookup returns CDR1 SGHNT and CDR2 YENEEA. CDR3 bases: TGTGCCAGCAGCTTTAGCGGAGATACGCAGTATTTT. Its translation: CASSFSGDTQYF.

The rearrangement uses TRBV25-1 and TRBJ1-2; 8 bases line up with TRBD1. Losses at the gene ends were 3 bases for V and 7 bases for J; bases not matched to a gene: 13. The CDR3 extends over 16 amino acids. The germline CDR1 and CDR2 sequences are MGHDK and SYGVNS. The chain's CDR3 is CASSDPQGRGRGGYTF. In nucleotides, the CDR3 is TGTGCCAGCAGTGACCCCCAAGGCAGGGGGCGAGGTGGCTACACCTTC.

The V and J genes are TRBV11-2 and TRBJ2-5; D remains ambiguous. The CDR3 is 15 amino acids. The germline V and J ends were trimmed by 5 bases and 2 bases, with 15 bases remaining between them. Germline loops: CDR1 SGHAT, CDR2 FQNNGV. The CDR3: CASSRRTALQETQYF. The CDR3 DNA reads TGTGCCAGCAGCCGACGGACGGCCCTACAAGAGACCCAGTACTTC.

The rearrangement joins TRBV7-9 to TRBJ2-1; TRBD2 aligns across 10 bases. The germline CDR1 and CDR2 sequences are SEHNR and FQNEAQ (reference sequence). Trimming removed 1 base from V and 8 bases from J; junction bases left unmatched: 5. There are 15 residues in the CDR3. The CDR3 coding sequence is TGTGCCAGCAGCTTAGGAGCTAGCGGGAGCGATGAGCAGTTCTTC. It is translated as CASSLGASGSDEQFF.

The J gene is TRBJ2-5, the V gene TRBV10-2, with a possible D match to TRBD1 (5 bases). V was clipped by 1 base and J by 3 bases, with 9 bases between them. Germline CDR1 WSHSY, CDR2 SAAADI. CDR3 length equals 14 residues. The CDR3 loop is CASSEYLGEETQYF. The CDR3 DNA is TGCGCCAGCAGTGAGTACTTAGGGGAAGAGACCCAGTACTTC.

The chain joins TRBV30 to TRBJ1-2; D perhaps matches TRBD1 (5 bases). The CDR3 sequence is 11 residues long. Germline values: CDR1 GTSNPN, CDR2 SVGIG (reference sequence). The V and J ends lost 3 bases and 5 bases respectively, with 7 bases between them. The CDR3 nucleotides are TGTGCCTGGAGGGGGCTTTATGGCTACACCTTC. This codes for CAWRGLYGYTF.

The chain combines TRBV7-9 with TRBJ2-1; D gene unclear. V lost 6 bases to trimming and J lost 12 bases, with 12 bases between them. The germline CDR1 and CDR2 sequences are SEHNR and FQNEAQ (reference sequence). This CDR3 has 11 residues. CDR3: CASSPWVRQFF. Written as DNA, the CDR3 is TGTGCCAGCAGTCCATGGGTGAGGCAGTTCTTC.

This chain uses TRBV25-1 with TRBJ2-1; 7 bases match TRBD1. The CDR3 covers 13 residues. The V segment lost 4 bases and the J segment 6 bases; nucleotides outside the gene matches: 3. Per germline, CDR1 MGHDK and CDR2 SYGVNS. As DNA, the CDR3 is TGTGCCAGCAGTGGGACAGGTATCAATGAGCAGTTCTTC. Its translation is CASSGTGINEQFF.

The rearrangement links TRBV5-1 to TRBJ2-2, with a possible D match to TRBD1 (5 bases). The CDR3 sequence is 14 residues long. V was pared by 5 bases and J by 4 bases, with 12 bases between. CDR1 is SGHRS and CDR2 is YFSETQ in the germline V gene. The DNA for the CDR3 is TGCGCCAGCAGTTTTGACAGCGCCACCGGGGAGCTGTTTTTT. Protein: CASSFDSATGELFF. Full variable domain (outside the CDR3, taken from reference TRBV5-1 and TRBJ2-2): KAGVTQTPRYLIKTRGQQVTLSCSPISGHRSVSWYQQTPGQGLQFLFEYFSETQRNKGNFPGRFSGRQFSNSRSEMNVSTLELGDSALYLCASSFDSATGELFFGEGSRLTVL.